This TCR beta chain was identified in a study of neurological immune-mediated disorders. Broader study findings: No CDR3 amino acid sequences were shared by expanded clones across subjects, suggesting private repertoires in all groups. The highest TCR clonal expansion occurred in HTLV-1-associated myelopathy; multiple sclerosis fell below healthy controls.

CDR3 length: 13 residues. Germline V gene sequence: CDR1 MNHNY, CDR2 SVGAGI (reference sequence). Deletions cut 2 bases from V and 4 bases from J, with 8 bases between. Indicated time point: longitudinal time-point 3. The cDNA was produced through 5'RACE with 10-nucleotide random UMIs. Every sequencing run generated over 180 million TCR-beta sequences from 15-18 subjects. TCRdb itself ran the 5' RACE reads through MiXCR, one entry per CDR3 protein. The sample lists roughly 48,000 distinct CDR3 sequences; roughly 13% were seen once. This clonotype was observed many times. Its antigen is undetermined. The sample taken for sequencing was PBMCs. The origin of this receptor is a male donor with HTLV-1-associated myelopathy (HAM/TSP). The rearrangement uses TRBV6-6 and TRBJ1-1; D perhaps matches TRBD1 (5 bases). The CDR3 spells CASSYTGTTEAFF. The CDR3 nucleotides are TGTGCCAGCAGTTACACGGGGACCACTGAAGCTTTCTTT.